The 12 T cell receptor beta chains presented below share a single source sample, sequenced in a study of blood T cell repertoires in COVID-19. The method was immunoSEQ multiplex PCR; TCRdb's version includes in-frame clones alone and lacks a portion of them. The sample consists of approximately 210,000 clones, 88% of them appearing once. The source material was peripheral blood. The receptors originated from a human donor in a cohort sampled during active COVID-19.

This chain links TRBV2 with TRBJ1-2; 7 nucleotides agree with TRBD1. V was pared by 2 bases and J by 8 bases, with 11 bases of the junction left unmatched. CDR3 length: 15 amino acids. Germline CDR1 is SNHLY and CDR2 is FYNNEI. This CDR3 is CASSETLQGQGGYTF. The CDR3 region has the DNA TGTGCCAGCAGTGAAACCTTACAGGGGCAAGGGGGCTACACCTTC.

The chain recombines TRBV24-1 with TRBJ1-2; TRBD1 aligns across 9 bases. Trimming took 8 bases from V and 4 from J; bases not matched to a gene: 7. CDR3 length equals 14 residues. The germline gives CDR1 KGHDR, CDR2 SFDVKD. CDR3 amino acids: CATIRDREGYGYTF. The DNA of the CDR3 is TGTGCCACCATCAGGGACAGGGAGGGCTATGGCTACACCTTC.

The chain recombines TRBV25-1 with TRBJ2-1, with D tentatively TRBD1 (6 bases). Germline-derived CDR1 and CDR2 are MGHDK and SYGVNS. This CDR3 contains 13 residues. The germline V and J ends were trimmed by 8 bases and 9 bases, with 17 bases remaining between them. The CDR3 DNA sequence: TGTGCCAGCCGTTGGGGGCTAGACCGTGAGCAGTTCTTC. Translating it yields CASRWGLDREQFF.

V and J are TRBV3-1 (or the pseudogene TRBV3-2) and TRBJ2-5; 12 bases align to TRBD2. With V trimmed by 4 bases and J by 5 bases, 14 bases remained unmatched. Germline CDR1 is LGHDT and CDR2 is YNNKEL (reference sequence). CDR3 length equals 18 residues. CDR3 residues: CASSPSTSGGVRWETQYF. The CDR3 region has the DNA TGTGCCAGCAGCCCGTCGACTAGCGGGGGAGTGAGGTGGGAGACCCAGTACTTC.

The rearrangement joins TRBV29-1 to TRBJ2-3; TRBD2 aligns across 8 bases. CDR1 SQVTM and CDR2 ANQGSEA come from the germline V gene. With 4 bases clipped from V and 2 bases from J, the junction kept 11 bases outside the gene matches. The CDR3 is 16 amino acids. CDR3 sequence (DNA): TGCAGCGTTGCCCCGCTAACTAGCGGACTCACAGATACGCAGTATTTT. It translates to CSVAPLTSGLTDTQYF.

The gene calls are TRBV18 and TRBJ2-3; the match to TRBD2 covers 10 bases. Germline V gene data show CDR1 as KGHSH and CDR2 as LQKENI. The CDR3 runs to 16 residues. Trimming cost V 5 bases and J 3 bases; bases outside gene matches: 8. The CDR3: CASSSTGAGGTDTQYF. CDR3 DNA: TGTGCCAGCTCATCTACGGGAGCGGGGGGGACAGATACGCAGTATTTT.

J is TRBJ2-7 and V is TRBV6-4; a possible D gene is TRBD2 (5 bases). Germline V gene sequence: CDR1 MRHNA, CDR2 SNTAGT. CDR3 length: 14 amino acids. V lost 5 bases, J lost 6 bases, and 17 bases lay in between. The CDR3 protein is CASSQEAGFGEQYF. CDR3 sequence (DNA): TGTGCCAGCAGTCAAGAGGCGGGTTTCGGCGAGCAGTACTTC.

The chain combines TRBV25-1 with TRBJ2-4, with D unresolved. Trimming took 3 bases from V and 7 from J, leaving 10 bases between them. The CDR3 sequence is 13 residues long. CDR1 is MGHDK, CDR2 SYGVNS, per germline. CDR3 DNA: TGTGCCAGCAGTGACCCGGGTAGGAACATTCAGTACTTC. Residues: CASSDPGRNIQYF.

The chain has TRBV19 and TRBJ2-4, with a tentative D call TRBD2 (6 bases). V lost 6 bases to trimming and J lost 8 bases, with 26 bases between them. CDR1 is LNHDA, CDR2 SQIVND, per germline (reference sequence). The CDR3 totals 17 residues. DNA for the CDR3: TGTGCCAGTAGCCCCAGGGTGGGGGAGGTTGATAGGTACATTCAGTACTTC. This gives the protein CASSPRVGEVDRYIQYF.

The chain uses TRBV7-2 and TRBJ2-7; a weak D match, TRBD1 (5 bases). V lost 3 bases and J 0 bases, leaving 9 bases between the germline ends. This CDR3 has 14 amino acids. Germline V gives CDR1 SGHTA, CDR2 FQGNSA. The CDR3 nucleotides are TGTGCCAGCAGCTTGGCAGGGTCCTCCTACGAGCAGTACTTC. Protein product: CASSLAGSSYEQYF.

V usage is TRBV20-1 and J usage is TRBJ2-7; D gene uncertain. The CDR3 has 11 amino acids. Trimming cost V 4 bases and J 2 bases, with 6 bases left between them. Germline V lookup: CDR1 DFQATT, CDR2 SNEGSKA (reference sequence). CDR3 in amino acids: CSANSAYEQYF. In DNA, the CDR3 is TGCAGTGCTAATTCGGCCTACGAGCAGTACTTC.

This clone was seen only a few times. This sequence joins TRBV6-2 or TRBV6-3 and TRBJ2-7; the D gene is possibly TRBD2 (6 bases). Trimming removed 2 bases from V and 0 bases from J, with 8 bases in between. The length of the CDR3 is 14 residues. CDR1 MNHEY and CDR2 SVGEGT come from the germline V gene. The CDR3 protein is CASSYAGYSYEQYF. CDR3 DNA: TGTGCCAGCAGTTACGCGGGGTACTCCTACGAGCAGTACTTC.